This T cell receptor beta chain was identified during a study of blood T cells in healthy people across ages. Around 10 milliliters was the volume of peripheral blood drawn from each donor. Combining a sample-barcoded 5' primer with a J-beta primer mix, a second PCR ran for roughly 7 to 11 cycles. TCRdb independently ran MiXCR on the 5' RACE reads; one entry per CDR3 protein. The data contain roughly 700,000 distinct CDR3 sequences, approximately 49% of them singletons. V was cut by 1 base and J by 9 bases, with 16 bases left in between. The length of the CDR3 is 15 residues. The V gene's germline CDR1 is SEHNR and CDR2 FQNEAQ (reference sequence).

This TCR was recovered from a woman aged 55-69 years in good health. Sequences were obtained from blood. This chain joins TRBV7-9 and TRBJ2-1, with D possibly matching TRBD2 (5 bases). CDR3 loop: CASSLGRTSISEQFF. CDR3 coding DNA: TGTGCCAGCAGCTTAGGTCGTACTAGTATTAGTGAGCAGTTCTTC.